This TCR beta chain was identified during a study of blood T cells in healthy people across ages. General observations from the study: While age rose, TCR beta diversity per million T cells dropped in a roughly linear way.

Together with a sample-barcoded 5' primer, a J-beta primer mix was included in a second PCR lasting about 7 to 11 cycles. MiXCR, applied by TCRdb to the 5' RACE reads, yields one record per CDR3 protein. This sample carries around 1.5 million distinct CDR3 sequences, about 35% of them seen once, and the ten largest clones take about 11%. Concerning this clonotype: Its specificity is unknown.

Trimming at V came to 4 bases and at J to 5 bases, leaving 7 bases not matched to a gene. Germline assignment: CDR1 MGHRA and CDR2 YSYEKL. The CDR3 extends over 16 amino acids. The TCR originated in a woman between 25 and 40 years old in good health. Sequences were obtained from blood. The V call is TRBV4-1, the J call TRBJ2-6, with 8 bases that match TRBD2. CDR3 in amino acids: CASSPSGGIRANVLTF. The CDR3 bases are TGCGCCAGCAGCCCGTCGGGAGGGATTAGGGCCAACGTCCTGACTTTC.